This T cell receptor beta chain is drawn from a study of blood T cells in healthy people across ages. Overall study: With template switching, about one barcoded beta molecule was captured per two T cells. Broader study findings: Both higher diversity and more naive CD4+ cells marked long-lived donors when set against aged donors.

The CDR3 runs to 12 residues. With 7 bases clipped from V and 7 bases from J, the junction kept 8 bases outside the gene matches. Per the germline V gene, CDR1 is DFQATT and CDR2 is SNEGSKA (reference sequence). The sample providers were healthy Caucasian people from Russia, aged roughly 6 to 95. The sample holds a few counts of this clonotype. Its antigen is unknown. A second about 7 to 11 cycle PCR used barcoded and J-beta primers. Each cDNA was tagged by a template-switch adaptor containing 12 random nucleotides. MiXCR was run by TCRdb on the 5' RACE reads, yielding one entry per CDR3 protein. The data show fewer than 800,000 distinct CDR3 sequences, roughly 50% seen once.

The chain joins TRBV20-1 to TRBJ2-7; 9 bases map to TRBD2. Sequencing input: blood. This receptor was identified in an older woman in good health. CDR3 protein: CSGREGLGEQYF. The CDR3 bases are TGCAGTGGGCGGGAGGGCCTAGGGGAGCAGTACTTC.